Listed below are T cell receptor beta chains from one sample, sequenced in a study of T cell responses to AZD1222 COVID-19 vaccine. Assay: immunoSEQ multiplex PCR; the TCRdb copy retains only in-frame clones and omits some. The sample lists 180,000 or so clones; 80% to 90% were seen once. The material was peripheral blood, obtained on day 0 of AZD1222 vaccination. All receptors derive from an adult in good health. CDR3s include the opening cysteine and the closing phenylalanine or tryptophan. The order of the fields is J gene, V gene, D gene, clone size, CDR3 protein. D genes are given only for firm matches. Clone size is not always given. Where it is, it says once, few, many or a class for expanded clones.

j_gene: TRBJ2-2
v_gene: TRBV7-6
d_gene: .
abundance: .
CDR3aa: CASSRDWMNTGELFF

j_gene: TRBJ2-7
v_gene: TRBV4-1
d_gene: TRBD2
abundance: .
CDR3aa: CASSLRTSGGTPTYEQYF

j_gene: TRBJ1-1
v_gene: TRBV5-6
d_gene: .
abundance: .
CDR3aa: CASRSTANTEAFF

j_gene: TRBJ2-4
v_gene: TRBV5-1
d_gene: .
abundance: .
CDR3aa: CASSLGPENIQYF

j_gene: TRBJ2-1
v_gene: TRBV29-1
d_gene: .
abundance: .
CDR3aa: CSFANNEQFF

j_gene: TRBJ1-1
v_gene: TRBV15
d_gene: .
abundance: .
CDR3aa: CATSRVRNTEAFF

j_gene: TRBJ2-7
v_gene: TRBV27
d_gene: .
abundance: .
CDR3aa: CASSLSSGRQFYEQYF

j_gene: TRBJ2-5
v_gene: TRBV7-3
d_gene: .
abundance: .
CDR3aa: CASSFGVGETQYF

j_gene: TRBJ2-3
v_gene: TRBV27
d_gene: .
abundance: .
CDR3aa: CASTLGPGRNTQYF

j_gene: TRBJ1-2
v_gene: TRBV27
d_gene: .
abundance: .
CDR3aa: CASSPTAAYGYTF

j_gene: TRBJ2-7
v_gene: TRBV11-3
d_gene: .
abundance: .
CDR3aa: CASSPCAPEQYF

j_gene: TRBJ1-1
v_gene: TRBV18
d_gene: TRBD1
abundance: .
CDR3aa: CASSPDRQNTEAFF

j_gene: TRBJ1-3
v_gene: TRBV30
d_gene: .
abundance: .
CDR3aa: CAWSVSGSGNTIYF

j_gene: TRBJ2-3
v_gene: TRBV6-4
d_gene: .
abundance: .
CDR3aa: CASSDSADSTDTQYF

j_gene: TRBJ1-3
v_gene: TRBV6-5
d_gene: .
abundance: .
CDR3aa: CASSPGDGSGNTIYF

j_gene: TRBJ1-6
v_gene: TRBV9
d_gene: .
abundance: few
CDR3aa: CASSVEGLTRNSPLHF

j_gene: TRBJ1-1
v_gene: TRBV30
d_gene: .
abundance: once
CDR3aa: CAWSVADITEAFF

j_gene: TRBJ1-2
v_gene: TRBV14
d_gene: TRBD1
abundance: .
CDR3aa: CASSPRGQRGYTF

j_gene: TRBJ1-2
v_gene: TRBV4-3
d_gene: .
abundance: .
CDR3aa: CASSQDRAPDGYTF

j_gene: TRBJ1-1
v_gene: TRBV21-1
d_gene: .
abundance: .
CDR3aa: CASSKVWGAFF

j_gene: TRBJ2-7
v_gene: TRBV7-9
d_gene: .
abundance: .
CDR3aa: CASSGGKKYEQYF

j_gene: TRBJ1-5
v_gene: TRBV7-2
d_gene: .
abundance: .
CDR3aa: CASSPGSGPQHF

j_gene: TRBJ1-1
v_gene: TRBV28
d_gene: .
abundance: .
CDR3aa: CASSMHMNTEAFF

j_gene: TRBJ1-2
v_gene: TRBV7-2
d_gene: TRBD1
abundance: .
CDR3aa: CASRPGQEYGYTF

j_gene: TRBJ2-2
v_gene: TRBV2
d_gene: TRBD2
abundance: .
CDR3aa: CASRGDAGGDPGELFF

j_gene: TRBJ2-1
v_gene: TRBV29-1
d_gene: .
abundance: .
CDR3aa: CSVEGRGSEQFF

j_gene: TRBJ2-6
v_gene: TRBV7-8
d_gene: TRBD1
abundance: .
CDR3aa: CASSGRGPLSGANVLTF

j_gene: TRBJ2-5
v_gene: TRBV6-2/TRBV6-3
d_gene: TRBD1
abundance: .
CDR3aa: CASSTLDRGLETQYF

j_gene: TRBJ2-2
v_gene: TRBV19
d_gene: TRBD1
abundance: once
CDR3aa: CASSMYRGITGELFF

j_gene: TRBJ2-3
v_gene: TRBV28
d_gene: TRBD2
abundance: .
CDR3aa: CASSFWASGGDTQYF

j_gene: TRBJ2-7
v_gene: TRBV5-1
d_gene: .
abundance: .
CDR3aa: CASRAGNEQYF

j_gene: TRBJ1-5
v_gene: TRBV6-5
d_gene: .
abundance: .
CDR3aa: CASRRGINQPQHF

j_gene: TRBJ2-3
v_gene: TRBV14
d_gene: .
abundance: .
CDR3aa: CASSWGRNSDTQYF

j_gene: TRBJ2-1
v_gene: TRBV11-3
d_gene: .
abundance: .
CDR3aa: CASSLLGASYNEQFF

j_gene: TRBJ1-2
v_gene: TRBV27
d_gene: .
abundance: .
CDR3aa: CASSSTANYGYTF

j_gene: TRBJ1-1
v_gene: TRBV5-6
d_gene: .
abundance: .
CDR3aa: CASSFPGTPRRGTEAFF

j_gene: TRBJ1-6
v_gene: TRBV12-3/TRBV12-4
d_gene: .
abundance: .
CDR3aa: CASSLQGSSPLHF

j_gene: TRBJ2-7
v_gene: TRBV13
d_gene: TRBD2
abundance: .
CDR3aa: CASSATGTSGTYEQYF

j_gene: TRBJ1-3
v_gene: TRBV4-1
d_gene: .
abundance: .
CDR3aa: CASSQDGNTIYF

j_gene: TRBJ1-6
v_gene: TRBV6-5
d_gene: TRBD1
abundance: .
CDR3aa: CASSYSGQGASPLHF

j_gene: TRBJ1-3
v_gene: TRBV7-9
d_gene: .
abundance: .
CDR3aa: CASSEPGNTIYF

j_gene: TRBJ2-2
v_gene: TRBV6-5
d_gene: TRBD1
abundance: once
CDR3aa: CASSSRTGNTGELFF

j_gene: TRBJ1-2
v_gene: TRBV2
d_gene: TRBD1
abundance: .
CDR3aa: CASRTGRGYTF

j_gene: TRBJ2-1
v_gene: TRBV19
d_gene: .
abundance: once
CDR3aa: CASSIRAVVGEQFF

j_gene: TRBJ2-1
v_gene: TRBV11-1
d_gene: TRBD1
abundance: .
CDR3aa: CASSRQGAQGEQFF

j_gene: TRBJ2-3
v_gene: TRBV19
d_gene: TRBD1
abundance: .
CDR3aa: CASSPRTGSTDTQYF

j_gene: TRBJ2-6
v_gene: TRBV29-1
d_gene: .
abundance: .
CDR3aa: CSVRVDRQYSGANVLTF

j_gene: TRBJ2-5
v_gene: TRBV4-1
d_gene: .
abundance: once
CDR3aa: CASRVVGGETQYF

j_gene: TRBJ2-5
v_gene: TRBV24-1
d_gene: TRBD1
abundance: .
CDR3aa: CATSDSWTGSNQETQYF

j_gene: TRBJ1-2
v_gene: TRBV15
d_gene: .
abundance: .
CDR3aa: CATSRVGQREDGYTF

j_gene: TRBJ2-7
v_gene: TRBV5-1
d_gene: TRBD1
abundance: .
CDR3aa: CASSSTGDRGGEQYF

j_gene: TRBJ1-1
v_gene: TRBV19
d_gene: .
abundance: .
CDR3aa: CARTAGPVTEAFF

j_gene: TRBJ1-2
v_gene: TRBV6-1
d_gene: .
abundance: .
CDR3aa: CASSEVAGRYGYTF

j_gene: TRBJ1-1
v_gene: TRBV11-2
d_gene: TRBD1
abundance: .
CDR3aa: CASSKGGQGSTEAFF

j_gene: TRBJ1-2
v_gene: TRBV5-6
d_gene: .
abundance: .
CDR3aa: CASSLVIEGSNYGYTF

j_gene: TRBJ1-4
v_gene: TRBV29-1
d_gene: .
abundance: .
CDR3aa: CSGTTGVGEKLFF

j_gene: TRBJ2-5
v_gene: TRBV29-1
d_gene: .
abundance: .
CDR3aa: CSVGTILPQETQYF

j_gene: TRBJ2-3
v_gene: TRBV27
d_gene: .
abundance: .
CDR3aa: CASSSTGRGSDTQYF

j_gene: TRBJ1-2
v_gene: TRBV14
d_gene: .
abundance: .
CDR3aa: CASSAGRYGYTF